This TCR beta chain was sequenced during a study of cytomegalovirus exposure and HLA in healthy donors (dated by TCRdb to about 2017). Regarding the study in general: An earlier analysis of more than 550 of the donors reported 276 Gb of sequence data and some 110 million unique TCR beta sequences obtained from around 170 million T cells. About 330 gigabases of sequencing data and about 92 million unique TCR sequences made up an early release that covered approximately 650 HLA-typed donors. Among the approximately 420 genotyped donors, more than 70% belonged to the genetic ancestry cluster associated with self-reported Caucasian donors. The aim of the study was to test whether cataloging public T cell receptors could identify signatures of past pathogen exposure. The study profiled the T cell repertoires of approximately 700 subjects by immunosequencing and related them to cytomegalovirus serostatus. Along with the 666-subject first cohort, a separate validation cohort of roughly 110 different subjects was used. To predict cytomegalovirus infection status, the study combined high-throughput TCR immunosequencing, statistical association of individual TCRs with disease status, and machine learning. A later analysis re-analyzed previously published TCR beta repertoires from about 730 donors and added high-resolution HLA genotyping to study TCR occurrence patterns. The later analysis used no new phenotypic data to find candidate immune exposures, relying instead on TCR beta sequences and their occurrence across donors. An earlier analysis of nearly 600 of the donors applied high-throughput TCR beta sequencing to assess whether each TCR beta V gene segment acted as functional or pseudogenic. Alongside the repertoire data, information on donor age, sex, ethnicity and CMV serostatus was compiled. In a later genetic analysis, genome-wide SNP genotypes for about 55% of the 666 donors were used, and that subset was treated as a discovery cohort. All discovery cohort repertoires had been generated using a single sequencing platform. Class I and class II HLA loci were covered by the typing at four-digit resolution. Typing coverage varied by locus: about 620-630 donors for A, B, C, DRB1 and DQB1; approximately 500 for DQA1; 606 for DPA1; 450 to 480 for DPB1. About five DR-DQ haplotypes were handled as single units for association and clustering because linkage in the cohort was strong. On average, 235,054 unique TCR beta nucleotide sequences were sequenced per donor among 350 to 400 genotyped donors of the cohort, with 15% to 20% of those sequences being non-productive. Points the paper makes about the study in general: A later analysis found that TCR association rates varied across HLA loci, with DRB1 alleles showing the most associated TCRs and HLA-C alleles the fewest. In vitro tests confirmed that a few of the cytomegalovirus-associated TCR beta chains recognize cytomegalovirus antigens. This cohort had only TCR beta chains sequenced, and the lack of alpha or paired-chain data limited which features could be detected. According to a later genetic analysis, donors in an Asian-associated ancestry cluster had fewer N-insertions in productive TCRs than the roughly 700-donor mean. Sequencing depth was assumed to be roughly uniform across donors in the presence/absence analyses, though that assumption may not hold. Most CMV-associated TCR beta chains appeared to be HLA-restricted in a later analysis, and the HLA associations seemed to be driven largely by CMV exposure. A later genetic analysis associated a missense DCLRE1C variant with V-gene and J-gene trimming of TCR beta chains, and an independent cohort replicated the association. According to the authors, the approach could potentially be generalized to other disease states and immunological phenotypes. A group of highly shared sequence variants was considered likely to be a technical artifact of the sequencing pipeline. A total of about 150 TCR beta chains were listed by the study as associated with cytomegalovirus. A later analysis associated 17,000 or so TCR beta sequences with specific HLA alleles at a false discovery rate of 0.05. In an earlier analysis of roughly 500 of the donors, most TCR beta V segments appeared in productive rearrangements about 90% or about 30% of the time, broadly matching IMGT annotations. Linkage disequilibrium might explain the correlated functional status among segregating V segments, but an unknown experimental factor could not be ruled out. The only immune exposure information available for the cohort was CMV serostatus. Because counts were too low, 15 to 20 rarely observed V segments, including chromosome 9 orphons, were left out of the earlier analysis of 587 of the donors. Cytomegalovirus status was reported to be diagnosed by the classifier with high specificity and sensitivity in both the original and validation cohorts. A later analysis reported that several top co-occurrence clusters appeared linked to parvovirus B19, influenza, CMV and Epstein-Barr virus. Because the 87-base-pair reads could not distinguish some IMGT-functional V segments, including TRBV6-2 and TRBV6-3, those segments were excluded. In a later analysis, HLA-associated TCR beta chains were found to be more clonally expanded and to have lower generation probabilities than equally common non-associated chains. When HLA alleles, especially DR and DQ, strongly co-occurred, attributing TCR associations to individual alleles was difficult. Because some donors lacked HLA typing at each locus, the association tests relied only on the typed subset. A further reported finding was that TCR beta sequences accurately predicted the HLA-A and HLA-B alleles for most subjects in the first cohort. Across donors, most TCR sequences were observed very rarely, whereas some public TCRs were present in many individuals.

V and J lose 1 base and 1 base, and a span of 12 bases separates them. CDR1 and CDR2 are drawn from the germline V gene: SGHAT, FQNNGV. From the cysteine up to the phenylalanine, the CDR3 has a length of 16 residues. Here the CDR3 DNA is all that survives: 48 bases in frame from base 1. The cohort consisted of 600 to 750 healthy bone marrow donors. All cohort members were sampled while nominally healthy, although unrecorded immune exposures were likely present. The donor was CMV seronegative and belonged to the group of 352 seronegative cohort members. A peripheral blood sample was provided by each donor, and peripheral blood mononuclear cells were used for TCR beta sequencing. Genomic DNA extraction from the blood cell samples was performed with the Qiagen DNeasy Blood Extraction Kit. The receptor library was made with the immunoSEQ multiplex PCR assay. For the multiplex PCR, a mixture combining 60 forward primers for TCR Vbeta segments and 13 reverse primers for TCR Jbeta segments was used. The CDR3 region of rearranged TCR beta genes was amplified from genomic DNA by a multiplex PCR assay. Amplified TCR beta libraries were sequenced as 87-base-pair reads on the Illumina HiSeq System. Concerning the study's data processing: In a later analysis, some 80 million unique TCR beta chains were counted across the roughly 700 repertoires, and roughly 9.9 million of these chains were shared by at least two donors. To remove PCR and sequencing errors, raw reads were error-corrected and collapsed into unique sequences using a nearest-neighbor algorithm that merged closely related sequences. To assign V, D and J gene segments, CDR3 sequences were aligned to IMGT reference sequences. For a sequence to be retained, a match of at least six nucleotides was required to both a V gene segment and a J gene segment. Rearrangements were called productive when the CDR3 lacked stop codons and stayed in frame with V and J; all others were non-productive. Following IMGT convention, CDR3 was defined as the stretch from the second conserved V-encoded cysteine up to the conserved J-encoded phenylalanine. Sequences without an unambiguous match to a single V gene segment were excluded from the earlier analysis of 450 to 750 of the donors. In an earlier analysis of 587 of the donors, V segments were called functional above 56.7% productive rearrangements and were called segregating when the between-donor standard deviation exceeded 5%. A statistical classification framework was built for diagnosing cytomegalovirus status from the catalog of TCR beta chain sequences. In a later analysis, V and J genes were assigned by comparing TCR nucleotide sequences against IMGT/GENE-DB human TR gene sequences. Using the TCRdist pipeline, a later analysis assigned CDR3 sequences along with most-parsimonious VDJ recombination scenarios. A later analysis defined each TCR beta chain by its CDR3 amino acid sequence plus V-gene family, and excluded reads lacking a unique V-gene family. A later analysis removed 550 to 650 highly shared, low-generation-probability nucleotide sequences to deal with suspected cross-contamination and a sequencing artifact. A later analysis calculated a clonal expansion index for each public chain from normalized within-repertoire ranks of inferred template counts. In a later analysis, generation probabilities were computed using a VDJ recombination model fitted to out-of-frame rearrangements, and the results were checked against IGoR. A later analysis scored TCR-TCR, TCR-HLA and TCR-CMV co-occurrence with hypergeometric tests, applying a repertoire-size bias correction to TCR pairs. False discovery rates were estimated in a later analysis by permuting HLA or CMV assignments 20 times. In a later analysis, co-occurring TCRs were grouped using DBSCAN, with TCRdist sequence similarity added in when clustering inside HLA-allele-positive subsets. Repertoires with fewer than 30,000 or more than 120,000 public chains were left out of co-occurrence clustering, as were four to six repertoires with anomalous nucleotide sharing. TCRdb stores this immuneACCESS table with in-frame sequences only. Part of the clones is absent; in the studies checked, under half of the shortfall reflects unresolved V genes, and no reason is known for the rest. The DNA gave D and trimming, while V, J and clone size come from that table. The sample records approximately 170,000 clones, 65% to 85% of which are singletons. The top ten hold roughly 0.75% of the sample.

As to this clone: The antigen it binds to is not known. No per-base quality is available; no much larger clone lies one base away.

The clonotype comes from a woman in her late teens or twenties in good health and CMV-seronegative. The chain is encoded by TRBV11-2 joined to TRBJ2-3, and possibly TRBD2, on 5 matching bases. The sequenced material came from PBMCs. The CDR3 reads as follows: CASSLGVGVGTDTQYF. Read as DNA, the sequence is TGTGCCAGCAGCTTAGGGGTGGGAGTCGGCACAGATACGCAGTATTTT. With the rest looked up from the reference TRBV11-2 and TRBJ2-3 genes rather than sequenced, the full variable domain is EAGVAQSPRYKIIEKRQSVAFWCNPISGHATLYWYQQILGQGPKLLIQFQNNGVVDDSQLPKDRFSAERLKGVDSTLKIQPAKLEDSAVYLCASSLGVGVGTDTQYFGPGTRLTVL.